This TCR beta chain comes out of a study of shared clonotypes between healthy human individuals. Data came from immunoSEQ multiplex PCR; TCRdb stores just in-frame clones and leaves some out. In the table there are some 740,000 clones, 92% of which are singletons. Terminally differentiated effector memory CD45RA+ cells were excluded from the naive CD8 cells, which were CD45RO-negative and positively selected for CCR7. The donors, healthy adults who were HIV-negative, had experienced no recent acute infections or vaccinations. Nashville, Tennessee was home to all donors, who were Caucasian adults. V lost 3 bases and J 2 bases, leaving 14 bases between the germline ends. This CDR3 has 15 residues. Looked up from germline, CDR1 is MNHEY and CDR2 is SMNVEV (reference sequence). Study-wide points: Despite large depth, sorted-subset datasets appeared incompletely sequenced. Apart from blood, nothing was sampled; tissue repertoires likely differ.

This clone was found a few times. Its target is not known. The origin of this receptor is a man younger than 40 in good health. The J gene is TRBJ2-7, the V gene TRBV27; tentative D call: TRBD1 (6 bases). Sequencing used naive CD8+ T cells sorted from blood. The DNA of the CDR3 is TGTGCCAGCAGTTTCGGGACATCCGGTCCCTACGAGCAGTACTTC. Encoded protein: CASSFGTSGPYEQYF.